Included here is one T cell receptor (beta chain) sequence, with context. The sample comes from a study of OX40 agonist ivuxolimab in advanced cancers. TCRdb keeps only in-frame clones here, not all; method: immunoSEQ multiplex PCR. The sample shows roughly 76,000 clones, 80% to 90% of them seen only once. Germline-derived CDR1 and CDR2 are SGHDN and FVKESK. J was trimmed by 6 bases and V by 5 bases; bases with no gene match: 8. The CDR3 consists of 14 residues. The sample was CD4+ or CD8+ T cells sorted from blood, taken in a trial of the OX40 agonist ivuxolimab. V usage is TRBV14 and J usage is TRBJ1-2, with 8 nucleotides matching TRBD1. The sequence derives from an adult with an advanced solid tumor such as melanoma, head and neck, liver or kidney cancer. DNA of the CDR3: TGTGCCAGCAGCTTCGGACAGGGTAGGGATGGCTACACCTTC. Translating it yields CASSFGQGRDGYTF.